A selection of T cell receptor beta chains follows, all from one sample in a study of blood T cells in healthy people across ages. TCRdb reprocessed the 5' RACE reads with MiXCR, giving one entry per CDR3 protein. The profile shows 550,000 to 800,000 distinct CDR3 sequences, 32% of them singletons. Material: blood. These receptors originate from a woman of 80 years or more in good health. Each CDR3 is given with its conserved first and last residue. A D gene is named only where the DNA matches it firmly. Size is omitted from some rows. Given values are once, few, many or a class for expanded clones.

CDR3 protein | CDR3 DNA | V gene | D gene | J gene | clone size
CASSDPGHRTQYF | TGTGCCAGCAGTGATCCGGGACACCGGACCCAGTACTTC | TRBV27 | - | TRBJ2-5 | many
CASSTGPGTGDNEQFF | TGTGCCAGCAGCACTGGGCCCGGGACAGGGGACAATGAGCAGTTCTTC | TRBV7-2 | TRBD1 | TRBJ2-1 | many
CASSSSSSGGAYEQFF | TGTGCCAGCAGCTCATCATCTAGCGGGGGGGCCTATGAGCAGTTCTTC | TRBV7-2 | TRBD2 | TRBJ2-1 | few
CSARDKNNEQFF | TGCAGTGCTAGGGACAAAAACAATGAGCAGTTCTTC | TRBV20-1 | - | TRBJ2-1 | many
CSVGGGSDTQYF | TGCAGCGTTGGGGGGGGCAGCGATACGCAGTATTTT | TRBV29-1 | - | TRBJ2-3 | once
CASSPRTGINYEQYF | TGTGCCAGCAGCCCCAGGACAGGGATAAACTACGAGCAGTACTTC | TRBV7-8 | TRBD1 | TRBJ2-7 | many
CASSLPVPTNYGYTF | TGTGCCAGTAGCCTACCGGTACCGACTAACTATGGCTACACCTTC | TRBV19 | - | TRBJ1-2 | few
CSDTGTGSNEQFF | TGCAGCGATACCGGGACAGGGTCCAATGAGCAGTTCTTC | TRBV29-1 | TRBD1 | TRBJ2-1 | -
CSARDKDRVAYYGYTF | TGCAGTGCTAGGGACAAAGACAGGGTCGCATACTATGGCTACACCTTC | TRBV20-1 | TRBD1 | TRBJ1-2 | many
CASSFLGSSYEQYF | TGTGCCAGCAGCTTCCTCGGGAGCTCCTACGAGCAGTACTTC | TRBV7-2 | - | TRBJ2-7 | many
CASSLRTGVGNQPQHF | TGTGCCAGCAGTTTAAGGACAGGGGTAGGCAATCAGCCCCAGCATTTT | TRBV12-3/TRBV12-4 | TRBD1 | TRBJ1-5 | many
CASSLTGARLYGYTF | TGTGCCAGCAGCCTGACAGGGGCGAGACTCTATGGCTACACCTTC | TRBV7-8 | TRBD1 | TRBJ1-2 | many
CASRGRGLYNEQFF | TGTGCCAGTAGAGGGAGGGGACTCTACAATGAGCAGTTCTTC | TRBV28 | TRBD2 | TRBJ2-1 | many
CSAETGEYSPLHF | TGCAGTGCTGAGACAGGGGAGTATTCACCCCTCCACTTT | TRBV20-1 | TRBD1 | TRBJ1-6 | many
CASSPTGTVHLGYF | TGTGCCAGCAGTCCCACCGGGACGGTCCATTTGGGGTACTTC | TRBV6-2/TRBV6-3 | - | TRBJ2-5 | -
CASSTTGTPIQETQYF | TGTGCCAGCAGTACAACCGGGACACCGATCCAAGAGACCCAGTACTTC | TRBV28 | - | TRBJ2-5 | -
CAISESWGTSYEQYF | TGTGCCATCAGTGAGTCATGGGGGACATCCTACGAGCAGTACTTC | TRBV10-3 | - | TRBJ2-7 | few
CASSLAGGGAVWNTQYF | TGTGCCAGCAGCTTGGCTGGCGGGGGGGCCGTGTGGAATACGCAGTATTTT | TRBV7-2 | TRBD2 | TRBJ2-3 | -
CASSFTGHNTDTQYF | TGCGCCAGCAGCTTTACGGGACACAACACAGATACGCAGTATTTT | TRBV5-1 | - | TRBJ2-3 | many
CAWSRGPRNQPQHF | TGTGCCTGGAGTCGAGGGCCGCGCAATCAGCCCCAGCATTTT | TRBV30 | - | TRBJ1-5 | few
CASSQETSNQPQHF | TGTGCCAGCAGCCAAGAGACAAGCAATCAGCCCCAGCATTTT | TRBV3-1 | - | TRBJ1-5 | many
CASSPAMGRSTQYF | TGTGCCAGCAGCCCAGCTATGGGGCGGTCTACGCAGTATTTT | TRBV7-2 | - | TRBJ2-3 | many
CASSLGSGSVNTEAFF | TGTGCCAGCAGCTTAGGTTCAGGGTCTGTGAACACTGAAGCTTTCTTT | TRBV7-9 | - | TRBJ1-1 | -
CASTGTSGGIANTGERFF | TGTGCCAGCACCGGGACTAGCGGGGGGATTGCGAACACCGGGGAGCGGTTTTTT | TRBV12-3/TRBV12-4 | TRBD2 | TRBJ2-2 | -
CSARRGVETQYF | TGCAGTGCTAGACGGGGTGTAGAGACCCAGTACTTC | TRBV20-1 | - | TRBJ2-5 | many
CASSRDTQQETQYF | TGTGCCAGCAGCCGGGACACTCAGCAGGAGACCCAGTACTTC | TRBV9 | - | TRBJ2-5 | -
CASSSRQPYGYTF | TGTGCCAGCAGTTCCAGACAGCCATATGGCTACACCTTC | TRBV28 | - | TRBJ1-2 | -
CAMGGRYGYTF | TGTGCCATGGGGGGGAGGTATGGCTACACCTTC | TRBV28 | - | TRBJ1-2 | many
CASSPGQPGYGYTF | TGCGCCAGCAGCCCGGGACAGCCTGGCTATGGCTACACCTTC | TRBV5-1 | TRBD1 | TRBJ1-2 | few
CASSLPPGTITDTQYF | TGTGCCAGCAGCCTTCCCCCGGGGACAATCACAGATACGCAGTATTTT | TRBV7-9 | - | TRBJ2-3 | many
CAWRVRGDTEAFF | TGTGCCTGGAGGGTCAGGGGGGACACTGAAGCTTTCTTT | TRBV30 | TRBD1 | TRBJ1-1 | few
CASSLGTVNNEQFF | TGTGCCAGCAGCTTAGGTACAGTGAACAATGAGCAGTTCTTC | TRBV7-9 | - | TRBJ2-1 | -
CATTTGTNANTGELFF | TGTGCCACAACAACCGGGACAAACGCGAACACCGGGGAGCTGTTTTTT | TRBV10-3 | - | TRBJ2-2 | few
CASGPSGGQETQYF | TGTGCCAGCGGGCCCTCAGGGGGTCAAGAGACCCAGTACTTC | TRBV6-2/TRBV6-3 | TRBD1 | TRBJ2-5 | -
CASSYSELAGGGGETQYF | TGTGCCAGCAGTTACTCGGAACTAGCGGGGGGTGGCGGGGAGACCCAGTACTTC | TRBV6-5 | TRBD2 | TRBJ2-5 | few
CASRLLADSTDTQYF | TGCGCCAGCAGGCTCTTAGCGGACAGCACGGATACGCAGTATTTT | TRBV5-1 | - | TRBJ2-3 | -
CASSQDAGTGDYTF | TGTGCCAGCAGCCAAGACGCCGGGACAGGGGACTACACCTTC | TRBV3-1 | TRBD1 | TRBJ1-2 | -
CASSQDMPVGGNTIYF | TGTGCCAGCAGCCAAGATATGCCGGTGGGTGGAAACACCATATATTTT | TRBV4-2 | - | TRBJ1-3 | -
CASRDSRSTDTQYF | TGCGCCAGCCGGGACTCTCGGAGCACAGATACGCAGTATTTT | TRBV5-1 | - | TRBJ2-3 | many
CASSSSLSTDTQYF | TGCGCCAGCAGCTCGAGCCTGAGCACAGATACGCAGTATTTT | TRBV5-1 | - | TRBJ2-3 | many
CASGSGTGNEQFF | TGCGCCAGCGGATCCGGGACAGGCAATGAGCAGTTCTTC | TRBV4-1 | TRBD1 | TRBJ2-1 | many
CASRIGSGDDEQFF | TGTGCCAGCAGGATAGGATCAGGGGACGATGAGCAGTTCTTC | TRBV7-3 | - | TRBJ2-1 | -
CASSSGLAWYEQYF | TGTGCCAGCAGCTCAGGACTAGCGTGGTACGAGCAGTACTTC | TRBV5-6 | TRBD2 | TRBJ2-7 | many
CATSTTTGYEQYF | TGTGCCACCAGCACTACTACAGGGTACGAGCAGTACTTC | TRBV15 | - | TRBJ2-7 | many
CASSLMGGGNQPQHF | TGTGCCAGCAGCTTGATGGGGGGTGGCAATCAGCCCCAGCATTTT | TRBV5-4 | - | TRBJ1-5 | few
CAWSWGQGNQPQHF | TGTGCCTGGAGTTGGGGACAGGGCAATCAGCCCCAGCATTTT | TRBV30 | TRBD1 | TRBJ1-5 | -
CASSPGSADYGYTF | TGTGCCAGCTCACCAGGTTCGGCGGACTATGGCTACACCTTC | TRBV18 | - | TRBJ1-2 | many
CASSQEGDRDNEQYF | TGTGCCAGCAGCCAAGAAGGGGATCGAGACAATGAGCAGTACTTC | TRBV4-2 | - | TRBJ2-7 | few
CASAETGGGGNSPLHF | TGTGCCAGCGCGGAGACAGGAGGGGGAGGAAATTCACCCCTCCACTTT | TRBV25-1 | - | TRBJ1-6 | few
CAISPGGAGANVLTF | TGTGCCATCAGTCCAGGGGGCGCTGGGGCCAACGTCCTGACTTTC | TRBV10-3 | TRBD1 | TRBJ2-6 | -
CASRQSGSGTDTQYF | TGTGCCAGCCGGCAAAGCGGGTCCGGCACAGATACGCAGTATTTT | TRBV2 | - | TRBJ2-3 | many
CASSYRGVGYTF | TGTGCCAGCAGTTACAGGGGGGTAGGCTACACCTTC | TRBV6-5 | - | TRBJ1-2 | -
CASSLRDRGSNQPQHF | TGTGCCAGCAGTCTCCGGGACAGGGGAAGCAATCAGCCCCAGCATTTT | TRBV12-3/TRBV12-4 | TRBD1 | TRBJ1-5 | -
CASSPSGGQQPQHF | TGTGCCAGCTCACCCTCCGGGGGGCAACAGCCCCAGCATTTT | TRBV18 | - | TRBJ1-5 | few
CASSRTGKGETQYF | TGTGCCAGCAGTCGGACAGGGAAGGGAGAGACCCAGTACTTC | TRBV6-1 | TRBD1 | TRBJ2-5 | many
CAISEARGREYF | TGTGCCATCAGTGAAGCCCGGGGGCGAGAGTACTTC | TRBV10-3 | - | TRBJ2-7 | many
CATSRDSGPGTTEAFF | TGTGCCACCAGCAGAGATTCCGGACCGGGGACCACTGAAGCTTTCTTT | TRBV15 | - | TRBJ1-1 | -
CASSEGQGNQPQHF | TGTGCCAGCAGTGAGGGACAGGGCAATCAGCCCCAGCATTTT | TRBV2 | TRBD1 | TRBJ1-5 | -
CASSYSNSMFMNTEAFF | TGTGCCAGCAGTTACTCGAACTCAATGTTCATGAACACTGAAGCTTTCTTT | TRBV6-5 | - | TRBJ1-1 | -